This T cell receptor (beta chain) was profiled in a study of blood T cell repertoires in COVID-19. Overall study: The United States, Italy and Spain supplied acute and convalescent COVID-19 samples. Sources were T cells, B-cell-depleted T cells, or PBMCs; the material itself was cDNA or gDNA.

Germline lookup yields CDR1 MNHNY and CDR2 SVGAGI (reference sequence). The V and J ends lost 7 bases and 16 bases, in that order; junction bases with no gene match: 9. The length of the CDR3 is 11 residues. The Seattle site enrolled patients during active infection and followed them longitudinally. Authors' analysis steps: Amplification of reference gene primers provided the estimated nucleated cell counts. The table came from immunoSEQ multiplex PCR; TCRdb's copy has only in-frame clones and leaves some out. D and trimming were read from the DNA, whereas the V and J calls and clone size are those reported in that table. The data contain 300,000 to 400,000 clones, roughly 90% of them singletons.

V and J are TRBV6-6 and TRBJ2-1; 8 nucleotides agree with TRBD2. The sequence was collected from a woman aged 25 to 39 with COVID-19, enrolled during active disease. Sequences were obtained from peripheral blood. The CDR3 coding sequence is TGTGCCAGCACCCTAGGGGGGACTAGTTTCTTC. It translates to CASTLGGTSFF.